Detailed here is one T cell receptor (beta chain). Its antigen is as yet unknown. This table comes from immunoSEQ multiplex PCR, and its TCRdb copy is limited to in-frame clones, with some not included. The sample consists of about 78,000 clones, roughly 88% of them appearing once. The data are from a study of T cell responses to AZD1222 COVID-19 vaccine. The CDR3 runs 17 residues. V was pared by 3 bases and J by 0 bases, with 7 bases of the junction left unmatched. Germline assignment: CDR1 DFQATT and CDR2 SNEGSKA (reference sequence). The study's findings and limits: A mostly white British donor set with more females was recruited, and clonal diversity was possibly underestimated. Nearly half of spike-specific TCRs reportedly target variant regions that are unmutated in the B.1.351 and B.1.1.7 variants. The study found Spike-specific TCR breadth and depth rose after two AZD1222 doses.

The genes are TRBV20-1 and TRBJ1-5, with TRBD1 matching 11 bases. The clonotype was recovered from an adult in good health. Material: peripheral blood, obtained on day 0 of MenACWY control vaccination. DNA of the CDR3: TGCAGTGCTAGTCCGGGACAGGGGGAGTATAGCAATCAGCCCCAGCATTTT. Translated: CSASPGQGEYSNQPQHF.